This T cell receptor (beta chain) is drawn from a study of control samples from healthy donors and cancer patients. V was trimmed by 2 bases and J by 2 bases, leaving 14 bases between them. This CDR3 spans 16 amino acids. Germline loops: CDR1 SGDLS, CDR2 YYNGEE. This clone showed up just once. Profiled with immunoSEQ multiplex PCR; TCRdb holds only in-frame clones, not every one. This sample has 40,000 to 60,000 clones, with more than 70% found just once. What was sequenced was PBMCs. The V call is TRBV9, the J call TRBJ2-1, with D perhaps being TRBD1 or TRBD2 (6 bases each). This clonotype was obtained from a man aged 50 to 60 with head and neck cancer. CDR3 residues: CASSVRSGATYNEQFF. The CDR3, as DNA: TGTGCCAGCAGCGTCCGGTCGGGGGCCACCTACAATGAGCAGTTCTTC.